Listed here is a single T cell receptor beta chain. The CDR3 length is 17 residues. The germline V gene has CDR1 SEHNR and CDR2 FQNEAQ (reference sequence). V lost 2 bases, J lost 9 bases, and 10 bases stayed unmatched. The data are from a study of blood T cell repertoires in COVID-19. Sequencing was performed with immunoSEQ multiplex PCR; in TCRdb, only in-frame clones are kept and a portion is missing. The table shows about 400,000 clones, with roughly 90% occurring only once. This chain uses TRBV7-9 with TRBJ1-6; 10 bases fit TRBD1. The clonotype originates from a woman aged 25 to 45 with active or convalescent COVID-19. The sample comprised peripheral blood. The CDR3 DNA sequence: TGTGCCAGCAGCTTAAGATGCAGGGACAGGGGTAGTTCACCCCTCCACTTT. Amino acids: CASSLRCRDRGSSPLHF.